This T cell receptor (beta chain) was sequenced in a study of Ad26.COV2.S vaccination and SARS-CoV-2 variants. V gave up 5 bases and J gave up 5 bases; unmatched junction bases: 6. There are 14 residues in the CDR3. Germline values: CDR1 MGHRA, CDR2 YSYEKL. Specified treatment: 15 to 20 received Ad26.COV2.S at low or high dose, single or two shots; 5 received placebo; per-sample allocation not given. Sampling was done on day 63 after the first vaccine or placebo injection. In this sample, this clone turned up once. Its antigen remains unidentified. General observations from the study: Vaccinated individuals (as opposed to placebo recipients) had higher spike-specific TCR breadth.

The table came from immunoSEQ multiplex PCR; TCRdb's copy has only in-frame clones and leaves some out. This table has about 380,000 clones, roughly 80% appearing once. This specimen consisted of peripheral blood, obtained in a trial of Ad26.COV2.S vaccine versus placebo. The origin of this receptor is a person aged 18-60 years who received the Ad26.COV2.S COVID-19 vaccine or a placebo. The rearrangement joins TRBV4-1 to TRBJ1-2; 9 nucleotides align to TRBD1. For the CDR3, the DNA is TGCGCCAGCAGCTTCACGACAGGGGGATATGGCTACACCTTC. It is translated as CASSFTTGGYGYTF.